This TCR beta chain was profiled in a study of vaccination and CD4 T cells after COVID-19 (dated by TCRdb to about 2022). Background on the whole study: Convalescent patients had a positive SARS-CoV-2 result on nasal swab PCR, and of these patients, several had mild disease and one had severe disease. Six males and four females were included in the convalescent cohort, with two Hispanic individuals, seven Caucasians, two Asians and one multiracial person represented. Two doses of either the Pfizer-BioNTech BNT162b2 vaccine (n=8) or the Moderna mRNA-1273 vaccine (n=2) were administered to participants. Post-COVID blood samples were collected from convalescent patients a median of approximately 93 days after diagnosis, with a range of roughly 30 to 161 days. Post-vaccine blood samples were collected a median of about 11 weeks after the second vaccine dose, ranging from about 13 to 241 days. The cultures were stimulated with overlapping spike peptide pools from SARS-CoV-2 and from the common cold coronaviruses HCoV-NL63, HCoV-OC43 and HCoV-229E. Control cultures used a CEFX viral epitope pool as positive control, an HIV-1 Nef peptide pool as negative control, or no peptide. In around ten COVID-19 convalescent patients and a few infection-naive healthy vaccine recipients, the spike-specific CD4+ TCR repertoire before mRNA vaccination was compared with the repertoire after mRNA vaccination.

Libraries came from PCR. At the Johns Hopkins FTIC core, DNA from the cultured CD4+ T cells underwent TCR sequencing with the Oncomine TCR Beta short-read assay. The QIAamp micro DNA kit was used to extract genomic DNA from the cultured CD4+ T cells. Oncomine TCR Beta libraries from cultured CD4+ T cells were pooled using unique dual indexes and sequenced on an Illumina iSeq 100. In the paper's pipeline: Non-productive sequences were filtered out, and CDR3s that did not start with C, did not end with F or W, or were shorter than 7 amino acids were discarded. Antigen-specific clonotypes were identified with the MANAFEST web application by comparing peptide-stimulated wells with reference and other culture wells. To be called positive, a clone needed an FDR below 0.05, an odds ratio above 5, and a productive frequency above 0.1% in at least two of three replicate wells. Clonotypes that were significantly expanded in both SARS-CoV-2 spike wells and at least one common cold coronavirus spike condition were defined as cross-reactive. Levenshtein distances (stringdist) and unrooted phylogenetic trees (ape) in R version 3.6.1 were used to assess CDR3 homology. In-frame beta chains were kept once TCRdb had trimmed the public reads at Q25 with fastp and called clones with MiXCR. Rows are combined by CDR3 protein, so each entry shows the most common genes and DNA. The V and J calls, along with clone size, are taken from TCRdb and not from the paper's own processing. This sample gives approximately 12,000 distinct CDR3 sequences in total; about 37% of them show up just once. In total, the top ten clones hold around a quarter of the sample.

About this clonotype itself: This clone's antigen is unknown. The junction and the germline gene differ at one end; a read error may be behind it.

Based on the germline V gene (reference sequence), the CDR1 and CDR2 sequences are SSHAT and FNYEAQ. Inclusive of the bounding cysteine and phenylalanine, the CDR3 is 15 residues long. Only CDR3 DNA remains: 45 bases, in frame from the first base. The paper as a whole reports these results and caveats: In convalescent patients, a median approximately 83% of post-vaccine SARS-CoV-2-reactive clones were detected only after vaccination, suggesting vaccine-specific priming. The number of convalescent patients in the study was relatively small, and the study did not examine early timepoints following natural infection. Although the median number of SARS-CoV-2-reactive clonotypes went up from roughly 20 after infection to approximately 40 after vaccination, the increase was not significant. Of the vaccine-specific clones found in convalescent patients, nearly all (304 of 307) were mono-reactive for SARS-CoV-2 spike instead of being cross-reactive with common cold coronaviruses.

Read against the paper, the sample's treatment or condition label means: roughly nine-day PBMC culture with coronavirus spike peptide pools or control peptides (ViraFEST assay). The study used the ViraFEST assay, which expanded antigen-specific T cells with peptide pools and then identified expanded clonotypes by TCR sequencing. Positive SARS-CoV-2 PCR tests in the convalescent patients dated from March to December 2020, before Alpha, Beta and Delta variants emerged in the United States. Each well held around 1.9 million PBMCs cultured with around 10 ug/ml peptide pools in IMDM containing 5% human AB serum and 8 to 10 IU/ml IL-2. On days 3 and 7, half of the culture medium was replaced with fresh IL-2-containing medium. After about 10 days of culture, CD4+ T cells were isolated by negative selection using the EasySep CD4+ T cell isolation kit. PBMCs were separated from whole blood using Ficoll-Paque Plus gradient centrifugation and then either used fresh or cryopreserved at -140C. In general, triplicate wells were set up for every culture condition.

The sequence was collected from a human donor with COVID-19. The sequence joins TRBV7-7 to TRBJ2-5; 11 bases in the junction line up with TRBD1. The sequencing input was cultured CD4+ T cells from blood. The CDR3: CASSRDRGVQETQYF. In nucleotides, the sequence is TGTGCTAGCAGCAGGGACAGGGGGGTTCAAGAGACCCAGTACTTC.